Below are 24 T cell receptor beta chains sequenced from a single sample in a study of T cells in Graves' hyperthyroidism and ophthalmopathy. Researchers amplified the TCR beta CDR3 regions from RNA transcripts. Researchers ran a first-round RT-PCR on the TCR CDR3 using the HTBI primer set. MiXCR was run by TCRdb on the multiplex PCR reads, yielding one entry per CDR3 protein. The repertoire consists of about 610,000 distinct CDR3 sequences, with more than 15% occurring once and the leading ten covering more than 3%. Sequenced: blood. These receptors all come from a woman between 40 and 50 years old with Graves' ophthalmopathy.

This chain joins TRBV2 and TRBJ2-2, with D perhaps being TRBD1 or TRBD2 (7 bases each). V lost 2 bases, J lost 6 bases, and 16 bases lay in between. This CDR3 comprises 16 residues. Germline V gene sequence: CDR1 SNHLY, CDR2 FYNNEI. CDR3 loop: CASSERGGQRAGELFF. Written as DNA, the CDR3 is TGTGCCAGCAGTGAAAGGGGGGGACAGCGCGCCGGGGAGCTGTTTTTT.

Only a few counts were recorded for this clonotype. The CDR3 loop is CSAERGTSTDTQYF. The CDR3 nucleotides are TGCAGTGCCGAGCGGGGGACTAGCACAGATACGCAGTATTTT. The V and J genes are TRBV20-1 and TRBJ2-3; TRBD2 matches 8 bases. This CDR3 is 14 amino acids long. The junction had 5 bases not matched to a gene; V was cut back by 6 bases and J by 0 bases. Germline V gene lookup returns CDR1 DFQATT and CDR2 SNEGSKA (reference sequence).

V is TRBV20-1 and J is TRBJ2-7; tentatively, D is TRBD1 (6 bases). In germline, CDR1 is DFQATT, CDR2 SNEGSKA (reference sequence). Between the trimmed V and J ends, which lost 1 base and 5 bases, there was a span of 15 bases. The CDR3 is made up of 14 amino acids. CDR3 amino acids: CSARAVTGSDEQYF. The DNA for the CDR3 is TGCAGTGCTAGAGCCGTCACAGGGTCGGACGAGCAGTACTTC.

This clonotype occurred a few times. The V and J genes are TRBV7-3 and TRBJ1-6; the D gene is possibly TRBD1 (6 bases). Trimming pared 4 bases from V and 13 bases from J, leaving 14 bases between. This CDR3 contains 13 residues. The V gene's germline CDR1 is SGHTA and CDR2 FQGTGA. The CDR3 sequence: CASSSGAGLPLHF. The CDR3 nucleotides read TGTGCCAGCAGCTCGGGGGCAGGTCTTCCCCTCCACTTT.

This clonotype came up many times. The gene calls are TRBV18 and TRBJ2-1; D ambiguous. Trimming stripped 0 bases from V and 6 bases from J, with 9 bases between. The CDR3 spans 14 residues. The germline V gene has CDR1 KGHSH and CDR2 LQKENI. CDR3 sequence reads: CASSPPNKANEQFF. Written as DNA, the CDR3 is TGTGCCAGCTCACCACCCAACAAGGCCAATGAGCAGTTCTTC. Variable domain in full (rest from reference TRBV18 and TRBJ2-1): NAGVMQNPRHLVRRRGQEARLRCSPMKGHSHVYWYRQLPEEGLKFMVYLQKENIIDESGMPKERFSAEFPKEGPSILRIQQVVRGDSAAYFCASSPPNKANEQFFGPGTRLTVL.

This clonotype was observed many times. The rearrangement joins TRBV11-2 to TRBJ2-2, with a weak D call TRBD1 (6 bases). Per the germline V gene, CDR1 is SGHAT and CDR2 is FQNNGV. Trimming removed 4 bases at V and 4 bases at J, with 13 bases between. The CDR3 is made up of 15 amino acids. The CDR3 is CASSSHRAFTGELFF. The CDR3 DNA sequence: TGTGCCAGCAGCTCCCACAGGGCATTCACCGGGGAGCTGTTTTTT.

The chain uses TRBV7-9 and TRBJ2-7, with 13 positions matching TRBD2. The CDR3 is 15 amino acids. V lost 5 bases and J lost 7; bases outside the gene matches: 8. Per the germline V gene, CDR1 is SEHNR and CDR2 is FQNEAQ (reference sequence). The CDR3 loop is CASSPVGLAGYEQYF. In nucleotides, the CDR3 is TGTGCCAGCAGCCCGGTGGGACTAGCGGGATATGAGCAGTACTTC.

This clonotype was counted at least ten times. The J gene is TRBJ2-1, the V gene TRBV20-1, with 7 bases that match TRBD2. Trimming took 5 bases from V and 3 from J; bases not matched to a gene: 7. The germline V gene has CDR1 DFQATT and CDR2 SNEGSKA (reference sequence). CDR3 size: 14 residues. Here the CDR3 reads CSAWGGFSYNEQFF. In nucleotides, the CDR3 is TGCAGTGCTTGGGGGGGGTTCAGCTACAATGAGCAGTTCTTC.

The J gene is TRBJ2-1, the V gene TRBV29-1; TRBD2 matches at 9 bases. CDR1 is SQVTM, CDR2 ANQGSEA, per germline. V gave up 8 bases and J gave up 3 bases; unmatched junction bases: 5. The CDR3 has 13 amino acids. The CDR3: CSSRLAVYNEQFF. The CDR3 DNA sequence: TGCAGCTCGAGACTAGCGGTCTACAATGAGCAGTTCTTC.

This clonotype has at least ten counts. The rearrangement uses TRBV6-2 or TRBV6-3 and TRBJ1-1; D possibly corresponds to TRBD1 (6 bases). Germline V gene lookup returns CDR1 MNHEY and CDR2 SVGEGT. V lost 0 bases, J lost 4 bases, and 15 bases lay in between. The CDR3 consists of 16 residues. The CDR3 is CASSYSSRGGTTEAFF. The CDR3 DNA follows: TGTGCCAGCAGTTACTCAAGCAGGGGTGGGACCACTGAAGCTTTCTTT.

The chain is built from TRBV12-3 or TRBV12-4 and TRBJ1-1, with 7 bases that match TRBD1. The CDR3 length is 13 residues. The junction had 6 bases not matched to a gene; V was cut back by 7 bases and J by 4 bases. The CDR3 DNA is TGTGCCAGCAAACCAACAGGGGCCACTGAAGCTTTCTTT. Protein: CASKPTGATEAFF.

As regards this clonotype: The conserved phenylalanine or tryptophan normally closing the CDR3 is absent here, so this likely arose from a read error. Here the CDR3 reads CASSPQSYEQYL. The DNA of the CDR3 is TGTGCCAGCTCACCCCAATCCTACGAGCAGTACCTC. The chain joins TRBV18 to TRBJ2-7; D gene ambiguous. This CDR3 has 12 amino acids. Trimming took off 3 bases at V and 1 base at J, with 4 bases between the two ends. Germline lookup yields CDR1 KGHSH and CDR2 LQKENI.

The chain's CDR3 is CASSVHGTGNSNQPQHF. The DNA of the CDR3 is TGTGCCAGCAGTGTTCATGGGACAGGGAACAGCAATCAGCCCCAGCATTTT. This chain uses TRBV6-1 with TRBJ1-5, with TRBD1 matching 9 bases. The CDR3 runs 17 residues. Germline CDR1 reads MNHNS; CDR2 reads SASEGT. V dropped 4 bases and J dropped 1; count of bases not matched to a gene: 8.

This clonotype was detected only once. The J gene is TRBJ2-7, the V gene TRBV6-5; D possibly corresponds to TRBD2 (6 bases). Trimming took 2 bases from V and 5 from J, leaving 13 bases between them. This CDR3 has 14 residues. Germline CDR1 and CDR2: MNHEY and SVGAGI. This CDR3 is CASSYGSGSHEQYF. CDR3 in DNA: TGTGCCAGCAGTTACGGCTCCGGGAGCCACGAGCAGTACTTC.

This clonotype was counted ten times or more. The chain recombines TRBV29-1 with TRBJ1-2; the D gene is possibly TRBD1 (6 bases). Germline CDR1 is SQVTM and CDR2 is ANQGSEA. This CDR3 region has 13 residues. V was clipped by 4 bases and J by 6 bases, with 15 bases between them. As DNA, the CDR3 is TGCAGCGTTGGAGATTGGGGGGCCGATGGCTACACCTTC. This gives the protein CSVGDWGADGYTF.

This clonotype was seen a few times. The chain couples TRBV20-1 to TRBJ2-7; 8 nucleotides line up with TRBD2. V lost 0 bases, J lost 3 bases, and 4 bases stayed unmatched. From germline, CDR1 is DFQATT and CDR2 SNEGSKA (reference sequence). This CDR3 is 14 amino acids long. CDR3 sequence: CSARDPAGDYEQYF. CDR3 bases: TGCAGTGCTAGAGATCCAGCGGGAGACTACGAGCAGTACTTC.

The table lists this clonotype with a few counts. This chain uses TRBV5-1 with TRBJ2-2; 10 bases align to TRBD2. Germline V CDR1 and CDR2: SGHRS, YFSETQ. This CDR3 spans 15 amino acids. V trimming: 4 bases; J trimming: 4 bases; junction bases outside the gene matches: 4. The CDR3 DNA reads as TGCGCCAGCAGCGCCACTAGCGGGGCCACCGGGGAGCTGTTTTTT. Its protein is CASSATSGATGELFF.

This clonotype was counted at least ten times. The chain's CDR3 is CASSDMGTGGLAKNIQYF. The CDR3 bases are TGTGCCAGCAGTGACATGGGCACAGGGGGTCTAGCCAAAAACATTCAGTACTTC. The rearrangement links TRBV2 to TRBJ2-4; TRBD1 matches at 8 bases. The CDR3 has 18 residues. The germline gives CDR1 SNHLY, CDR2 FYNNEI. Trimming cost V 3 bases and J 0 bases; bases outside gene matches: 10.

In its sample, this clonotype was seen many times. This CDR3 is CASRTGTNEKLFF. For the CDR3, the DNA is TGTGCCAGCCGGACAGGGACTAATGAAAAACTGTTTTTT. J is TRBJ1-4 and V is TRBV12-3 or TRBV12-4; 8 nucleotides line up with TRBD1. This CDR3 comprises 13 residues. Trimming took 8 bases from V and 2 from J; bases not matched to a gene: 1.

The genes are TRBV18 and TRBJ1-1; 7 bases map to TRBD1. V gave up 3 bases and J gave up 3 bases; unmatched junction bases: 10. There are 16 residues in the CDR3. Germline V gives CDR1 KGHSH, CDR2 LQKENI. As DNA, the CDR3 is TGTGCCAGCTCACCCCTTCTGACAGGGATGGACACTGAAGCTTTCTTT. It yields the protein CASSPLLTGMDTEAFF.

This clonotype was recorded many times. The chain combines TRBV28 with TRBJ2-2; no definite D call. V lost 4 bases, J lost 5 bases, and 8 bases lay in between. The CDR3 runs 13 residues. Per germline, CDR1 MDHEN and CDR2 SYDVKM. CDR3 amino acids: CASSSPVTGELFF. Written as DNA, the CDR3 is TGTGCCAGCAGTTCACCGGTGACCGGGGAGCTGTTTTTT.

The chain has TRBV28 and TRBJ1-1; perhaps TRBD1 as D (5 bases). The CDR3 spans 16 residues. Looked up from germline, CDR1 is MDHEN and CDR2 is SYDVKM. Trimming removed 6 bases from V and 6 bases from J, with 23 bases in between. DNA of the CDR3: TGTGCCAGCAGCGAAGCCGGGGGGGAGGACGTTGCTGAAGCTTTCTTT. Translating gives CASSEAGGEDVAEAFF.

Only a few counts were recorded for this clonotype. The chain uses TRBV28 and TRBJ1-2, with 7 positions matching TRBD1. Germline lookup yields CDR1 MDHEN and CDR2 SYDVKM. The V and J ends lost 5 bases and 2 bases, in that order; junction bases with no gene match: 26. The CDR3 contains 21 residues. Written as DNA, the CDR3 is TGTGCCAGCAGTCTGAATCATCTACGACTGACAGGGAGGACAACGAACTATGGCTACACCTTC. Its protein product is CASSLNHLRLTGRTTNYGYTF.

In this sample, this clonotype turned up a few times. The V and J genes are TRBV6-5 and TRBJ2-7; 7 bases match TRBD1. Germline CDR1 is MNHEY and CDR2 is SVGAGI. Trimming cost V 1 base and J 1 base; bases outside gene matches: 4. This CDR3 region has 15 residues. The CDR3 spells CASSYWSGGSYEQYF. Written as DNA, the CDR3 is TGTGCCAGCAGTTACTGGTCAGGGGGTTCCTACGAGCAGTACTTC.